The rows below give T cell receptor beta chains drawn from one sample of a study of T-cell reconstitution after alpha-beta-depleted transplantation in children. In TCRdb, the PCR reads were re-called with MiXCR into one record per CDR3 protein. The sample records some 280,000 distinct CDR3 sequences, almost 10% being singletons. The sequenced sample was PBMCs from the stem cell graft donor, obtained from the stem cell graft. The receptors come from a human donor who donated a stem cell graft to a child with SCID. The CDR3 runs from the conserved cysteine through the conserved F or W. Fields, in order: clone size, V gene, J gene, D gene, CDR3 protein, CDR3 DNA. The D gene is left open where the match is weak. Expanded clones are given a class, and other clones once, few, many or no size at all.

many	TRBV12-3/TRBV12-4	TRBJ1-1	TRBD1	CASSNRGGMNTEAFF	TGTGCCAGCAGCAACAGAGGGGGCATGAACACTGAAGCTTTCTTT
.	TRBV7-9	TRBJ1-2	.	CASSLGSVYGYTF	TGTGCCAGCAGCTTAGGATCTGTCTATGGCTACACCTTC
many	TRBV7-6	TRBJ2-3	TRBD2	CASSSGTSGTDTQYF	TGTGCCAGCAGCTCCGGGACTAGCGGCACAGATACGCAGTATTTT
.	TRBV5-6	TRBJ2-5	.	CASSLLGTQYF	TGTGCCAGCAGCTTGTTGGGGACCCAGTACTTC
.	TRBV24-1	TRBJ1-6	.	CARPTHNSPLHF	TGTGCAAGACCGACCCATAATTCACCCCTCCACTTT
.	TRBV4-2	TRBJ1-2	TRBD1	CASSPGQAVYGYTF	TGTGCCAGCAGCCCCGGACAGGCCGTCTATGGCTACACCTTC
few	TRBV6-6	TRBJ2-2	.	CASSYHSGELFF	TGTGCCAGCAGTTACCACTCCGGGGAGCTGTTTTTT
few	TRBV7-9	TRBJ2-5	TRBD1	CASSSGQATPGTQYF	TGTGCCAGCAGCTCAGGACAGGCCACCCCGGGGACCCAGTACTTC
many	TRBV10-3	TRBJ2-5	.	CAISESRGAVQETQYF	TGTGCCATCAGTGAGTCACGGGGGGCAGTCCAAGAGACCCAGTACTTC
.	TRBV20-1	TRBJ2-1	TRBD2	CSAGDLQRDSYNEQFF	TGCAGTGCTGGAGATCTTCAGCGGGACTCCTACAATGAGCAGTTCTTC
few	TRBV5-1	TRBJ1-1	TRBD1	CASSWTGATEAFF	TGCGCCAGCAGCTGGACAGGGGCGACTGAAGCTTTCTTT
.	TRBV5-1	TRBJ1-2	.	CASSLAPGPYGYTF	TGCGCCAGCAGCTTGGCTCCGGGACCTTATGGCTACACCTTC
few	TRBV5-1	TRBJ2-7	.	CASTKNQETYEQYF	TGCGCCAGCACCAAAAATCAGGAAACCTACGAGCAGTACTTC
many	TRBV5-1	TRBJ1-1	.	CASSLETTGTEAFF	TGCGCCAGCAGCTTAGAGACAACTGGCACTGAAGCTTTCTTT
few	TRBV21-1	TRBJ2-7	.	CASSTAGRYYEQYF	TGTGCCAGCAGCACGGCCGGGCGGTACTACGAGCAGTACTTC
few	TRBV12-3/TRBV12-4	TRBJ2-2	.	CASTPAPGNTGELFF	TGTGCCAGCACCCCCGCCCCAGGGAACACCGGGGAGCTGTTTTTT
many	TRBV11-2	TRBJ1-1	TRBD1	CASSFVRGAEAFF	TGTGCCAGCAGCTTTGTCAGGGGGGCTGAAGCTTTCTTT
.	TRBV7-8	TRBJ1-2	.	CASSLGQGWGGYTF	TGTGCCAGCAGCTTAGGGCAGGGCTGGGGTGGCTACACCTTC
.	TRBV7-8	TRBJ2-1	.	CASRLRGYEQFF	TGTGCCAGCCGCCTACGGGGCTATGAGCAGTTCTTC
many	TRBV10-3	TRBJ1-1	TRBD1	CAISPGNRGNTEAFF	TGTGCCATCAGCCCGGGTAACAGGGGAAACACTGAAGCTTTCTTT
many	TRBV20-1	TRBJ2-3	.	CSARTLTDTQYF	TGCAGTGCTAGAACTCTCACAGATACGCAGTATTTT
.	TRBV28	TRBJ1-4	TRBD1	CASSAPGTGLEKLFF	TGTGCCAGCAGTGCTCCCGGGACAGGGTTAGAAAAACTGTTTTTT
many	TRBV12-3/TRBV12-4	TRBJ2-7	.	CASSFGGAEQYF	TGTGCCAGCAGTTTTGGGGGGGCCGAGCAGTACTTC
.	TRBV10-3	TRBJ2-7	.	CAISDTGSSYEQYF	TGTGCCATCAGTGATACAGGCTCTTCCTACGAGCAGTACTTC
few	TRBV7-9	TRBJ2-7	.	CASSGPRLEQYF	TGTGCCAGCAGCGGACCTAGGCTCGAGCAGTACTTC
.	TRBV7-8	TRBJ2-1	TRBD2	CASSLGGAGDRFF	TGTGCCAGCAGCTTAGGTGGAGCGGGGGATCGGTTCTTC
few	TRBV12-3/TRBV12-4	TRBJ2-7	.	CASSLTVSIPYEQYF	TGTGCCAGCAGTTTAACCGTCAGTATCCCCTACGAGCAGTACTTC
.	TRBV20-1	TRBJ2-7	.	CSSRGGPGSYEQYF	TGCAGTTCTAGAGGAGGCCCGGGTTCCTACGAGCAGTACTTC
few	TRBV12-3/TRBV12-4	TRBJ1-1	.	CASRLQGGGNTEAFF	TGTGCCAGCAGACTACAAGGGGGGGGGAACACTGAAGCTTTCTTT
.	TRBV6-1	TRBJ2-2	TRBD1	CASRQKRTGDTGELFF	TGTGCCAGCAGACAAAAACGGACAGGGGACACCGGGGAGCTGTTTTTT
.	TRBV4-1	TRBJ2-2	.	CASSQAAPGELFF	TGCGCCAGCAGCCAAGCAGCACCCGGGGAGCTGTTTTTT
.	TRBV5-1	TRBJ2-7	TRBD1	CASSIYRDRGNEQYF	TGCGCCAGCAGCATTTACCGGGACAGGGGCAACGAGCAGTACTTC
.	TRBV5-1	TRBJ1-4	.	CASSLGTSNEKLFF	TGCGCCAGCAGCTTGGGGACTTCAAATGAAAAACTGTTTTTT
few	TRBV5-1	TRBJ2-3	TRBD1	CASSPGQGPRLSHTDTQYF	TGCGCCAGCAGCCCCGGACAGGGCCCACGTCTATCCCACACAGATACGCAGTATTTT
.	TRBV10-3	TRBJ1-1	.	CATQRDLNTEAFF	TGTGCCACCCAGCGGGACCTGAACACTGAAGCTTTCTTT
few	TRBV7-2	TRBJ2-3	.	CASSNSGASTDTQYF	TGTGCCAGCAGCAATAGCGGAGCCTCCACAGATACGCAGTATTTT
few	TRBV7-9	TRBJ2-7	.	CASSSTNRSYEQYF	TGTGCCAGCAGCTCGACCAACAGGTCCTACGAGCAGTACTTC
few	TRBV18	TRBJ2-7	.	CASSPPTSPYEQYF	TGTGCCAGCTCACCACCCACTAGCCCCTACGAGCAGTACTTC
.	TRBV7-6	TRBJ2-7	TRBD2	CASSPDFGLAGEKYF	TGTGCCAGCAGCCCCGACTTCGGACTAGCCGGGGAGAAGTACTTC
.	TRBV2	TRBJ2-7	.	CASRAGSHSYEQYF	TGTGCCAGCAGGGCGGGGAGCCACTCCTACGAGCAGTACTTC
few	TRBV29-1	TRBJ2-1	TRBD2	CSVIGLAGAHYNEQFF	TGCAGCGTTATAGGACTAGCGGGGGCCCACTACAATGAGCAGTTCTTC
.	TRBV12-3/TRBV12-4	TRBJ2-1	.	CASRRQNEQFF	TGTGCCAGCAGGCGACAGAATGAGCAGTTCTTC
many	TRBV7-9	TRBJ1-4	TRBD1	CASSSPDRDGEKLFF	TGTGCCAGCAGCTCCCCCGACAGGGACGGTGAAAAACTGTTTTTT
.	TRBV6-4	TRBJ1-5	.	CASSDSGGPGQPQHF	TGTGCCAGCAGTGACTCCGGGGGGCCCGGTCAGCCCCAGCATTTT
.	TRBV20-1	TRBJ2-3	TRBD2	CSARLAGGQERGTQYF	TGCAGTGCTAGACTAGCGGGGGGGCAGGAGCGGGGTACGCAGTATTTT
.	TRBV5-1	TRBJ2-6	TRBD1	CASSFSTTGLAGANVLTF	TGCGCCAGCAGTTTTTCCACGACAGGGCTGGCTGGGGCCAACGTCCTGACTTTC
.	TRBV5-1	TRBJ1-1	.	CASSSGTGINDEAFF	TGCGCCAGCAGCTCTGGAACAGGGATTAATGATGAAGCTTTCTTT